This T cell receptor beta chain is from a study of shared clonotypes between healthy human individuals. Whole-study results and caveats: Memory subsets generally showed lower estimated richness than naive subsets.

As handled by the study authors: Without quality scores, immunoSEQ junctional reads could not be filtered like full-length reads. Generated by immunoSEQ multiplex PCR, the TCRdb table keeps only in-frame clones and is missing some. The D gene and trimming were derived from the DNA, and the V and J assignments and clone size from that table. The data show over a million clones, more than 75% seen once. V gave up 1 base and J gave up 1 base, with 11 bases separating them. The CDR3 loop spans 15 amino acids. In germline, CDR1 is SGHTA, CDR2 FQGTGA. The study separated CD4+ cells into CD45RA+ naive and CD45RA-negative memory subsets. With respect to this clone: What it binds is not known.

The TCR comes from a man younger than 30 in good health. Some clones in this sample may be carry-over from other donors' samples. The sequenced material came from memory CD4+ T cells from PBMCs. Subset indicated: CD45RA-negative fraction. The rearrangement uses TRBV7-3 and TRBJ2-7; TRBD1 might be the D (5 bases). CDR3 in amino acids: CASSLSPGNSYEQYF. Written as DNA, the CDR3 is TGTGCCAGCAGCTTAAGTCCAGGGAATTCCTACGAGCAGTACTTC.